These T cell receptor gamma chains were read from a single sample in a study of gamma-delta T cells after stem cell transplantation. TCRdb re-called the RT-PCR reads through CATT. This repertoire shows over a thousand gamma-chain clones, 3.2% found once; its top ten account for roughly 32%. Sequenced: gamma-delta T cells. The receptors stem from a human donor. It is not recorded whose cells these are; they may come from a transplant donor. Each CDR3 is given with its conserved first and last residue. Expanded clones get a size class; other rows say once, few or many, or leave the size out.

size	V	J	CDR3	DNA
medium-sized	TRGV9	TRGJ1/TRGJ2	CALWEVAFNYYKKLF	TGTGCCTTGTGGGAGGTGGCTTTTAATTATTATAAGAAACTCTTT
medium-sized	TRGV4	TRGJ1/TRGJ2	CATWDGLGYYKKLF	TGTGCCACCTGGGATGGGCTTGGGTATTATAAGAAACTCTTT
medium-sized	TRGV9	TRGJP	CALWEDIGSLGKKIKVF	TGTGCCTTGTGGGAGGACATCGGGAGTTTGGGCAAAAAAATCAAGGTATTT
medium-sized	TRGV8	TRGJ1/TRGJ2	CATWDRGPRSLLGKLF	TGTGCCACCTGGGATAGAGGCCCGCGTTCTTTATTAGGGAAACTCTTT
medium-sized	TRGV4	TRGJ1/TRGJ2	CATWDGSVYYKKLF	TGTGCCACCTGGGATGGATCGGTTTATTATAAGAAACTCTTT
medium-sized	TRGV9	TRGJP	CALWELELGKKIKVF	TGTGCCTTGTGGGAGTTAGAGTTGGGCAAAAAAATCAAGGTATTT
medium-sized	TRGV2	TRGJ1/TRGJ2	CATWDGPNYYKKLF	TGTGCCACCTGGGACGGGCCGAATTATTATAAGAAACTCTTT
large	TRGV2	TRGJ1/TRGJ2	CATWDGLDYKKLF	TGTGCCACCTGGGACGGCCTTGATTATAAGAAACTCTTT
medium-sized	TRGV9	TRGJ1/TRGJ2	CALPVRAGKLF	TGTGCCTTGCCCGTGCGGGCGGGGAAACTCTTT
medium-sized	TRGV9	TRGJ1/TRGJ2	CALWEVDYKKLF	TGTGCCTTGTGGGAGGTGGATTATAAGAAACTCTTT
medium-sized	TRGV4	TRGJ1/TRGJ2	CATWDADYKKLF	TGTGCCACCTGGGATGCGGATTATAAGAAACTCTTT
medium-sized	TRGV9	TRGJP1	CALWETALKSTGWFKIF	TGTGCCTTGTGGGAGACCGCCCTAAAGTCCACTGGTTGGTTCAAGATATTT
-	TRGV9	TRGJP	CALWEVFVQELGKKIKVF	TGTGCCTTGTGGGAGGTGTTTGTCCAAGAGTTGGGCAAAAAAATCAAGGTATTT
few	TRGV9	TRGJP	CALWDRPQELGKKIKVF	TGTGCCTTGTGGGACCGTCCGCAAGAGTTGGGCAAAAAAATCAAGGTATTT
medium-sized	TRGV3	TRGJ1/TRGJ2	CATWDRPRCYKKLF	TGTGCCACCTGGGACAGGCCTCGGTGTTATAAGAAACTCTTT
medium-sized	TRGV9	TRGJP	CALWEAPGKELGKKIKVF	TGTGCCTTGTGGGAGGCACCAGGAAAAGAGTTGGGCAAAAAAATCAAGGTATTT
medium-sized	TRGV9	TRGJP	CALWERELGKKIKVF	TGTGCCTTGTGGGAGAGAGAGTTGGGCAAAAAAATCAAGGTATTT
few	TRGV9	TRGJP	CALWEALHQELGKKIKVF	TGTGCCTTGTGGGAGGCCCTCCACCAAGAGTTGGGCAAAAAAATCAAGGTATTT
medium-sized	TRGV8	TRGJP2	CATWEGCSRISSDWIKTF	TGTGCCACCTGGGAGGGTTGTAGTCGGATTAGTAGTGATTGGATCAAGACGTTT
large	TRGV9	TRGJP	CALWDLSSELGKKIKVF	TGTGCCTTGTGGGATTTGTCATCCGAGTTGGGCAAAAAAATCAAGGTATTT
few	TRGV9	TRGJ1/TRGJ2	CALWEVQTLHYKKLF	TGTGCCTTGTGGGAGGTGCAAACCTTGCACTATAAGAAACTCTTT
medium-sized	TRGV2	TRGJ1/TRGJ2	CATWDGLAKLF	TGTGCCACCTGGGACGGGCTAGCGAAACTCTTT
medium-sized	TRGV4	TRGJ1/TRGJ2	CATWDGIVWDKKLF	TGTGCCACCTGGGATGGGATAGTTTGGGATAAGAAACTCTTT
medium-sized	TRGV9	TRGJP	CALWESPELGKKIKVF	TGTGCCTTGTGGGAGTCTCCAGAGTTGGGCAAAAAAATCAAGGTATTT
large	TRGV9	TRGJ1/TRGJ2	CALWEVNPGNYYKKLF	TGTGCCTTGTGGGAGGTGAACCCCGGGAATTATTATAAGAAACTCTTT
medium-sized	TRGV9	TRGJP	CALWEVRVLGKKIKVF	TGTGCCTTGTGGGAGGTGCGGGTGTTGGGCAAAAAAATCAAGGTATTT
few	TRGV3	TRGJ1/TRGJ2	CATWDRQEDYYKKLF	TGTGCCACCTGGGACAGGCAGGAGGATTATTATAAGAAACTCTTT
medium-sized	TRGV9	TRGJ1/TRGJ2	CALWERREKLF	TGTGCCTTGTGGGAGCGTCGGGAGAAACTCTTT
medium-sized	TRGV9	TRGJP	CALWEPELGKKIKVF	TGTGCCTTGTGGGAGCCAGAGTTGGGCAAAAAAATCAAGGTATTT
medium-sized	TRGV9	TRGJP	CALWEVQRELGKKIKVF	TGTGCCTTGTGGGAGGTGCAACGAGAGTTGGGCAAAAAAATCAAGGTATTT
large	TRGV2	TRGJP2	CAPRYRPYSSDWIKTF	TGTGCCCCCCGATATCGACCATATAGTAGTGATTGGATCAAGACGTTT
few	TRGV8	TRGJP1	CATWDRTYTTGWFKIF	TGTGCCACCTGGGATAGGACTTATACCACTGGTTGGTTCAAGATATTT
medium-sized	TRGV3	TRGJ1/TRGJ2	CATWDRHYKKLF	TGTGCCACCTGGGACAGGCATTATAAGAAACTCTTT
medium-sized	TRGV4	TRGJ1/TRGJ2	CATWDGPRNYYKKLF	TGTGCCACCTGGGATGGGCCCCGGAATTATTATAAGAAACTCTTT
large	TRGV2	TRGJ1/TRGJ2	CATWDGLGYKKLF	TGTGCCACCTGGGACGGGCTAGGTTATAAGAAACTCTTT
medium-sized	TRGV2	TRGJ1/TRGJ2	CATWDGQGYKKLF	TGTGCCACCTGGGACGGGCAGGGTTATAAGAAACTCTTT
large	TRGV9	TRGJP	CALWEIKQELGKKIKVF	TGTGCCTTGTGGGAGATTAAGCAAGAGTTGGGCAAAAAAATCAAGGTATTT
medium-sized	TRGV9	TRGJP	CALWEAYRQELGKKIKVF	TGTGCCTTGTGGGAGGCCTACCGGCAAGAGTTGGGCAAAAAAATCAAGGTATTT